The 3 T cell receptor beta chains given below trace back to one sample, sequenced in a study of identical twins. TCRdb independently ran MiXCR on the 5' RACE reads; one entry per CDR3 protein. The sample includes hundreds of thousands of distinct CDR3 sequences, about 24% of them seen just once. This sample also appeared in a second study, on T cells expressing NK-cell markers.

Source material: CD4+ T cells sorted from blood. Source of these receptors: a young woman in good health.

This clonotype was counted only a few times. This chain links TRBV7-8 with TRBJ2-1, with TRBD2 identical over 16 bases. Germline CDR1 is SGHVS and CDR2 is FQNEAQ. This CDR3 comprises 20 residues. The trim removed 7 bases at V and 0 bases at J, leaving 12 bases unmatched. This CDR3 is CASTYLGLAGGPSSYNEQFF. The CDR3 DNA follows: TGTGCCAGCACCTACTTGGGACTAGCGGGGGGGCCTAGCTCCTACAATGAGCAGTTCTTC.

This sequence joins TRBV7-9 and TRBJ2-7, with 7 positions matching TRBD1. The trim removed 1 base at V and 1 base at J, leaving 4 bases unmatched. This CDR3 comprises 15 residues. The germline V gene has CDR1 SEHNR and CDR2 FQNEAQ (reference sequence). The CDR3 protein is CASSLGQGWSYEQYF. CDR3 nucleotides: TGTGCCAGCAGCTTAGGACAGGGCTGGTCCTACGAGCAGTACTTC.

The sample holds a few counts of this clonotype. This chain links TRBV9 with TRBJ2-5; 10 bases map to TRBD2. Germline V gene data show CDR1 as SGDLS and CDR2 as YYNGEE. This CDR3 is 17 amino acids long. The J segment lost 2 bases and the V segment lost 0 bases, leaving 7 bases of the junction unmatched. DNA for the CDR3: TGTGCCAGCAGCGTAGGAGCTAGCGGGAGAGGGCAAGAGACCCAGTACTTC. Its protein product is CASSVGASGRGQETQYF.